The T cell receptor beta chain described here comes from a study of blood T cells in healthy people across ages (dated by TCRdb to about 2015). Notes on the research overall: In model experiments, roughly one uniquely barcoded TCR beta cDNA molecule per two T cells was captured by template switching. Donors were grouped into four age groups: young (average approximately 15 years), middle-aged (approximately 41), aged (around 60) and long-lived (about 90). Donors of different ages were randomly distributed across sequencing lanes to avoid experimental bias. The study analyzed two additional independent replicas of 1 million unique cDNA reads from the same blood draw for two donors, one aged 18 to 30 and one aged 80 or older. The study measured age-related changes in TCR beta repertoire diversity using deep sequencing normalized with unique cDNA molecular identifiers.

Libraries were made using 5' RACE. The reads were generated on an Illumina HiSeq 2500. A second PCR of roughly 7 to 11 cycles was performed with a sample-barcoded 5' primer and a J-beta primer mix. A unique molecular identifier was introduced onto each TCR beta cDNA molecule by a template-switch 5' adaptor carrying 12 random nucleotides. At least 3 million CDR3-containing paired-end reads were obtained from each sample. First-strand cDNA was synthesized from all RNA with the Mint cDNA synthesis kit, primed by a TRBC-specific oligonucleotide. Following uracil-DNA glycosylase treatment, all cDNA underwent a first 18-cycle PCR with the universal primers M1SS and BC2_uni_R. The original methods were these. Each sample was normalized by randomly selecting 1 million high-quality reads, each carrying a distinct molecular identifier. Reads with shared molecular identifiers were discarded instead of being binned into consensus sequences. MiTCR, run with a Q25 quality threshold and the strictest error-elimination algorithm, handled CDR3 identification, clonotype clustering and error correction. Lower-bound total TCR beta diversity was estimated with a nonparametric unseen species model using Euler transformation. In-frame beta chains were kept once TCRdb had trimmed the public reads at Q25 with fastp and called clones with MiXCR. Rows with one shared CDR3 protein collapse into an entry with the most common genes and DNA. Clone size and V and J calls follow TCRdb, not the original study. This sample holds about 1.6 million distinct CDR3 sequences; 30% to 40% were observed only once. The top ten constitute around 11% of the sample.

Sequences MRHNA (CDR1) and SNTAGT (CDR2) are obtained from the germline V gene. Trimming costs V 7 bases and J 14 bases, and their ends lie 6 bases apart. Including the terminal cysteine and phenylalanine, the CDR3 comprises 8 residues. Only the CDR3 DNA is retained, 24 bases long and in frame from the first base. As for this clonotype: Its recognized antigen is unknown. No base quality information exists; no much larger clone differs at one position.

The paper's findings and limits, for the study overall: Compared with the aged group, the long-lived group had more naive CD4+ T cells, fewer expanded clones and increased TCR diversity, suggesting age selection. A strong correlation was found between observed TCR beta diversity and the percentage of naive T cells measured by flow cytometry. Estimates of total diversity from one million sequenced T cells were regarded as lower bounds and underestimates. As age increased, observed TCR beta diversity per million T cells dropped in a roughly linear way, and a significant reduction was already evident by age about 36. The CMV infection status of donors was not known, potentially confounding age-related changes in expanded clonotypes. Conclusive comparison of naive and antigen-experienced compartments was prevented by the profiling of bulk unsorted PBMCs.

The 39 donors, aged roughly 6 to 90 years, were systemically healthy Caucasian individuals from Russia. Each donor gave approximately 10 milliliters of peripheral blood, collected into EDTA-treated Vacutainer tubes. Ficoll-Paque density-gradient centrifugation was used to isolate PBMCs, with at least 6.5 million per sample. Total RNA, at least 5 micrograms per sample, was extracted from PBMCs with Trizol reagent. Naive CD45RAhigh/CD27high T cell percentages were measured by flow cytometry on a PBMC aliquot from every donor. The TCR comes from a woman aged 25 to 39 in good health. Recombination connected TRBV6-4 to TRBJ2-1; too little of a D gene remains to name it. Input material: blood. CDR3 region: CASIGKFF. At the DNA level, the sequence is TGTGCCAGCATTGGAAAGTTCTTC.